Following are 13 T cell receptor beta chains from one sample sequenced in a study of T cells in localized non-small cell lung cancer. The data were produced by immunoSEQ multiplex PCR, yet TCRdb's version contains in-frame clones alone and is incomplete. The sample has several thousand clones, more than 70% seen once. The sample here was peripheral blood, taken before any cancer treatment. These receptors were obtained from an older male donor with stage III lung adenocarcinoma.

The chain combines TRBV7-2 with TRBJ2-3; D uncertain. CDR1 SGHTA and CDR2 FQGNSA come from the germline V gene. The CDR3 length is 18 residues. V lost 5 bases, J lost 2 bases, and 23 bases lay in between. CDR3 bases: TGTGCCAGCAGCCCCGAGGTCCCCGGGTCGTTCCCCACAGATACGCAGTATTTT. It encodes CASSPEVPGSFPTDTQYF.

This chain links TRBV28 with TRBJ2-7; the D gene is possibly TRBD2 (6 bases). There are 14 residues in the CDR3. Germline loops: CDR1 MDHEN, CDR2 SYDVKM. With 7 bases removed from V and 3 bases from J, the gap between germline ends came to 16 bases. CDR3 amino acids: CASNTPEGYYEQYF. CDR3 bases: TGTGCCAGCAACACCCCGGAGGGATACTACGAGCAGTACTTC.

The chain has TRBV5-4 and TRBJ1-2; TRBD1 might be the D (5 bases). CDR1 and CDR2 (germline): SGHNT, YYREEE (reference sequence). Between the trimmed V and J ends, which lost 4 bases and 4 bases, there was a span of 14 bases. CDR3 length: 14 amino acids. As DNA, the CDR3 is TGTGCCAGCAGCGCCACGAGGCAGGGCTATGGCTACACCTTC. It codes for CASSATRQGYGYTF.

V usage is TRBV27 and J usage is TRBJ2-7, with D possibly being TRBD2 (6 bases). This CDR3 has 14 residues. Germline CDR1 MNHEY, CDR2 SMNVEV (reference sequence). V was shortened by 4 bases and J by 5 bases, with 15 bases between the two germline ends. CDR3 nucleotide sequence: TGTGCCAGCAGTTGGGGACTGAAACCTCACGAGCAGTACTTC. Encoded protein: CASSWGLKPHEQYF.

The genes are TRBV19 and TRBJ2-1, with 8 positions matching TRBD1. J gave up 7 bases and V 7 bases, and 6 bases lay outside the gene matches. Germline lookup yields CDR1 LNHDA and CDR2 SQIVND (reference sequence). The CDR3 has 13 residues. The CDR3 loop reads CASTQRQGNEQFF. CDR3 coding DNA: TGTGCCAGTACCCAGAGACAGGGGAATGAGCAGTTCTTC.

Worth noting for this clone: Other DNA sequences in this sample translate to the same CDR3. The chain combines TRBV7-2 with TRBJ2-7, with a tentative D call TRBD1 (6 bases). This CDR3 comprises 14 residues. Germline CDR1 is SGHTA and CDR2 is FQGNSA. Trimming pared 4 bases from V and 2 bases from J, leaving 12 bases between. The CDR3, as DNA: TGTGCCAGCAGCTCTAGGACAGTAGCCTACGAGCAGTACTTC. Translation: CASSSRTVAYEQYF.

The V call is TRBV7-2, the J call TRBJ1-1, with D unresolved. Deletions cut 1 base from V and 1 base from J, with 10 bases between. The V gene's germline CDR1 is SGHTA and CDR2 FQGNSA. The CDR3 length is 15 residues. The CDR3 region is CASSLGRSPNTEAFF. The CDR3 region has the DNA TGTGCCAGCAGCTTAGGACGGTCGCCGAACACTGAAGCTTTCTTT.

The chain combines TRBV5-4 with TRBJ1-2, with D maybe TRBD1 (5 bases). This CDR3 region has 14 residues. From germline, CDR1 is SGHNT and CDR2 YYREEE (reference sequence). Trimming removed 4 bases from V and 4 bases from J, with 14 bases in between. CDR3 in DNA: TGTGCCAGCAGCACCTCCGGGACGTCCTATGGCTACACCTTC. Residues: CASSTSGTSYGYTF.

The rearrangement uses TRBV6-6 and TRBJ1-2; TRBD1 matches at 8 bases. The germline V gene encodes CDR1 MNHNY and CDR2 SVGAGI (reference sequence). The ends lost 6 bases at V and 6 bases at J; junction bases unmatched: 0. The CDR3 is made up of 11 amino acids. The CDR3 DNA is TGTGCCAGCAGACAGGGGGATGGCTACACCTTC. Protein sequence: CASRQGDGYTF.

The rearrangement joins TRBV4-1 to TRBJ1-2; TRBD1 might be the D (5 bases). The CDR3 runs 14 residues. Germline values: CDR1 MGHRA, CDR2 YSYEKL. The V end lost 4 bases, the J end lost 7 bases, and 16 bases lay between the germline ends. The DNA of the CDR3 is TGCGCCAGCAGCCCTACAGGCACGGCCCTTGGCTACACCTTC. Residues: CASSPTGTALGYTF.

The CDR3 DNA reads as TGTGCCAGCAGCTTAGGGTCAATCGGAAGCAATCAGCCCCAGCATTTT. It codes for CASSLGSIGSNQPQHF. This chain connects TRBV7-8 to TRBJ1-5; D unresolved. The ends were cut back, 1 base at V and 1 base at J, with 11 bases in the middle. The germline gives CDR1 SGHVS, CDR2 FQNEAQ. The CDR3 extends over 16 amino acids.

V and J are TRBV5-1 and TRBJ2-5; D remains unclear. CDR3 length: 11 residues. Trimming shortened V by 2 bases and J by 1 base, and 0 bases separated the two germline ends. CDR1 is SGHRS and CDR2 is YFSETQ in the germline V gene. The CDR3 reads CASSFQETQYF. CDR3 nucleotide sequence: TGCGCCAGCAGCTTCCAAGAGACCCAGTACTTC.

This sequence joins TRBV7-9 and TRBJ2-5; the match to TRBD2 covers 9 bases. The CDR3 is 15 residues long. V lost 3 bases and J lost 4; bases outside the gene matches: 6. CDR1 is SEHNR, CDR2 FQNEAQ, per germline (reference sequence). CDR3 in amino acids: CASSFASGTSETQYF. CDR3 in DNA: TGTGCCAGCAGCTTTGCTAGCGGGACCTCAGAGACCCAGTACTTC.